This T cell receptor (beta chain) was recorded in a study of T cell repertoires in cytomegalovirus infection. Each CDR3 protein is one row after TCRdb ran MiXCR on the reads. The sample includes more than 85,000 distinct CDR3 sequences, around a quarter of them seen just once. Germline V gene sequence: CDR1 SGHVT, CDR2 SQSDAQ. J lost 0 bases, V lost 2 bases, and 9 bases had no gene match. This CDR3 has 20 amino acids. The chain carries TRBV7-4 and TRBJ2-2; 13 bases line up with TRBD2. The receptor's source is a human donor in good health (CMV status not recorded). Some clones in this sample may be carry-over from other donors' samples. Specimen: CD8+ T cells from PBMCs. For the CDR3, the DNA is TGTGCCAGCAGCTTAAACGCCCCACTAGCGGGGGGGCCGAACACCGGGGAGCTGTTTTTT. The encoded protein is CASSLNAPLAGGPNTGELFF.